This T cell receptor (beta chain) was identified during a study of T cell responses to AZD1222 COVID-19 vaccine. On this clone: Its antigen is not identified.

The study, taken as a whole, reports: Of the AZD1222 recipients, only five to seven were seropositive at baseline.

Germline V gene lookup returns CDR1 SGHTA and CDR2 FQGNSA. V dropped 1 base and J dropped 4; count of bases not matched to a gene: 12. The CDR3 covers 17 residues. Libraries were prepared by immunoSEQ multiplex PCR; TCRdb keeps only in-frame clonotypes and omits some of them. The data show 110,000 to 150,000 clones, just over 90% seen once. V is TRBV7-2 and J is TRBJ1-1; 7 bases are shared with TRBD1. Sequenced here: peripheral blood, sampled on day 0 of AZD1222 vaccination. The receptor was isolated from an adult in good health. The CDR3 sequence: CASSLGQGGWGSTEAFF. CDR3 nucleotide sequence: TGTGCCAGCAGCTTAGGGCAGGGGGGCTGGGGGAGCACTGAAGCTTTCTTT.